Listed below are T cell receptor beta chains from one sample, sequenced in a study of somatic mutations in cytotoxic T cells in rheumatoid arthritis. Only in-frame clones appear in the TCRdb table, and some are missing; sequencing was by immunoSEQ multiplex PCR. Of some 20,000 clones listed, approximately 80% are singletons. Sequencing was done on a sample of CD8+ T cells sorted from blood. These receptor sequences come from an adult with rheumatoid arthritis. Each CDR3 is given with its conserved first and last residue. A D gene is named only where the DNA matches it firmly. Size values are once, few and many counts, or a class for expanded clones, and some rows have none.

TRBV7-2	TRBJ2-2	.	.	CASSPIRDSYTGELFF	TGTGCCAGCAGTCCTATCCGGGACTCCTACACCGGGGAGCTGTTTTTT
TRBV7-2	TRBJ2-5	once	TRBD2	CASSLGRELYF	TGTGCCAGCAGCTTGGGGCGGGAGTTGTACTTC
TRBV6-6	TRBJ2-7	.	.	CASRPDLEVEQYF	TGTGCCAGCAGGCCTGACCTGGAGGTCGAGCAGTACTTC
TRBV6-1	TRBJ2-1	.	.	CASSEVRVSYNEQFF	TGTGCCAGCAGTGAAGTCAGGGTATCTTACAATGAGCAGTTCTTC
TRBV10-3	TRBJ2-2	few	.	CATLIPSTGELFF	TGTGCCACCTTGATACCATCCACCGGGGAGCTGTTTTTT
TRBV9	TRBJ2-1	.	.	CASSGSGRSYNEQFF	TGTGCCAGCAGCGGGAGCGGTCGCTCCTACAATGAGCAGTTCTTC
TRBV4-3	TRBJ1-1	.	.	CASSLMRGGTEAFF	TGCGCCAGCAGCCTTATGAGAGGAGGGACTGAAGCTTTCTTT
TRBV23-1	TRBJ2-5	.	.	CASSQKGVETQYF	TGCGCCAGCAGTCAGAAGGGGGTAGAGACCCAGTACTTC
TRBV12-5	TRBJ1-2	.	.	CASGRGRTGIPYGYTF	TGTGCTAGTGGTAGAGGACGTACAGGGATACCCTATGGCTACACCTTC
TRBV11-2	TRBJ2-7	.	.	CASSLGPRDEQYF	TGTGCCAGCAGCTTAGGCCCAAGGGACGAGCAGTACTTC
TRBV5-6	TRBJ2-7	.	TRBD1	CASSLGTVSYEQYF	TGTGCCAGCAGCTTAGGGACAGTCTCCTACGAGCAGTACTTC
TRBV6-4	TRBJ2-2	.	.	CASSDSDTGELFF	TGTGCCAGCAGTGATTCTGACACCGGGGAGCTGTTTTTT
TRBV2	TRBJ2-1	.	TRBD2	CASPGTSGAYNEQFF	TGTGCCAGCCCCGGGACTAGCGGGGCCTACAATGAGCAGTTCTTC
TRBV7-2	TRBJ1-1	.	.	CASSRGPPDPNTEAFF	TGTGCCAGCAGCCGGGGCCCCCCTGATCCTAACACTGAAGCTTTCTTT
TRBV29-1	TRBJ2-3	.	TRBD2	CSVEELFAGGPGDTQYF	TGCAGCGTTGAAGAGTTGTTCGCGGGAGGCCCAGGAGATACGCAGTATTTT
TRBV7-9	TRBJ1-4	.	TRBD1	CASSQLGGGEKLFF	TGTGCCAGCAGCCAACTAGGGGGCGGTGAAAAACTGTTTTTT
TRBV6-5	TRBJ2-6	.	.	CASSYGTSGANVLTF	TGTGCCAGCAGTTACGGGACATCTGGGGCCAACGTCCTGACTTTC
TRBV28	TRBJ1-2	once	.	CASSLNGALYGYTF	TGTGCCAGCAGTTTAAATGGGGCCCTCTATGGCTACACCTTC
TRBV6-4	TRBJ2-1	.	TRBD2	CASRDYLAGGPFRYNEQFF	TGTGCCAGCAGGGACTACTTAGCGGGAGGGCCGTTTAGGTACAATGAGCAGTTCTTC
TRBV29-1	TRBJ2-7	.	TRBD2	CSVVSGSSQQYF	TGCAGCGTTGTTAGCGGGAGCTCGCAGCAGTACTTC
TRBV28	TRBJ1-5	.	.	CASSLVGAGNQPQHF	TGTGCCAGCAGTTTAGTGGGTGCCGGCAATCAGCCCCAGCATTTT
TRBV5-6	TRBJ2-7	.	.	CASSLEAGLSYEQYF	TGTGCCAGCAGCTTGGAAGCGGGTCTCTCCTACGAGCAGTACTTC
TRBV9	TRBJ2-3	.	TRBD2	CASSPWGGGASDTQYF	TGTGCCAGCAGCCCATGGGGCGGGGGGGCCTCAGATACGCAGTATTTT
TRBV14	TRBJ2-1	few	.	CASGQVLGNEQFF	TGTGCCAGCGGCCAGGTGCTGGGGAATGAGCAGTTCTTC
TRBV7-9	TRBJ2-5	once	TRBD1	CASSHPGGQRETQYF	TGTGCCAGCAGCCACCCTGGGGGACAGCGAGAGACCCAGTACTTC
TRBV5-6	TRBJ2-5	.	.	CASSTHYETQYF	TGTGCCAGCAGCACTCATTATGAGACCCAGTACTTC
TRBV5-6	TRBJ1-6	.	TRBD1	CASSLTGGKSPLHF	TGTGCCAGCAGCTTAACAGGGGGGAAATCACCCCTCCACTTT
TRBV6-6	TRBJ1-5	.	TRBD1	CASTRGGGNQPQHF	TGTGCCAGCACCAGGGGGGGAGGGAATCAGCCCCAGCATTTT